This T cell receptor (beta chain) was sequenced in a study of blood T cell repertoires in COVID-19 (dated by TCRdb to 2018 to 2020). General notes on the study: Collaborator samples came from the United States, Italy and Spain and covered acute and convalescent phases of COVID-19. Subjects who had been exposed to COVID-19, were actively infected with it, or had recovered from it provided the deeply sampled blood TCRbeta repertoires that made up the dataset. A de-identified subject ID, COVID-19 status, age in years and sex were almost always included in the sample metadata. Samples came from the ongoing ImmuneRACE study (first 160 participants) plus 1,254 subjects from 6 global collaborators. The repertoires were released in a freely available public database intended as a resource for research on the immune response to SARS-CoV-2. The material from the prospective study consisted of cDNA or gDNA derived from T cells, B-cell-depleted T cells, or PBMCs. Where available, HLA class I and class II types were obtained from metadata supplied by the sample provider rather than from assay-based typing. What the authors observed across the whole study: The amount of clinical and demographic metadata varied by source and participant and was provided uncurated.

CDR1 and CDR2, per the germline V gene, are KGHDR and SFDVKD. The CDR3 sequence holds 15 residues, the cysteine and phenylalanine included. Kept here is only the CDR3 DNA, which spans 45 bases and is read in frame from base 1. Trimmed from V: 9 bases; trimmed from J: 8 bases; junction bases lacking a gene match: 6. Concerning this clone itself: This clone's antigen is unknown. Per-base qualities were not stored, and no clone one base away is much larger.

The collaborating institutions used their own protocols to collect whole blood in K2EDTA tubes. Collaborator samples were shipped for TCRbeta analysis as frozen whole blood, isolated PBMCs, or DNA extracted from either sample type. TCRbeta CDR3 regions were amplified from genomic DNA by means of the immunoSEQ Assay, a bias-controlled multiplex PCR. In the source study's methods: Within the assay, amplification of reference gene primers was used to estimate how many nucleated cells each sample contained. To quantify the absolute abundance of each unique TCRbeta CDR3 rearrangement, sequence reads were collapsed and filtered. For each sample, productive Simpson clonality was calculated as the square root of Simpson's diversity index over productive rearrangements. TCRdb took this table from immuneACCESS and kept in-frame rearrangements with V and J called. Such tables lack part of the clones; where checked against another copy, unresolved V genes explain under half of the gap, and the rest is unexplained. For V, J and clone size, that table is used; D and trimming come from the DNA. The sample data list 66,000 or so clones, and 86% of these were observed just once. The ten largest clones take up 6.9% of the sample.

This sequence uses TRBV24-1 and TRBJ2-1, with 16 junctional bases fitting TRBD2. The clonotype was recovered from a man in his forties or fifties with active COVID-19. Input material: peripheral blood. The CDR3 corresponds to CATPGTSGGADEQFF. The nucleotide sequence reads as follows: TGTGCCACCCCCGGGACTAGCGGGGGGGCGGATGAGCAGTTCTTC.